Listed below are T cell receptor beta chains from one sample, sequenced in a study of blood T cell repertoires in COVID-19. Profiling relied on immunoSEQ multiplex PCR, and the TCRdb table lists in-frame clones only, not all of them. The sample lists tens of thousands of clones; approximately 78% were seen once. Sequencing used peripheral blood. These receptors originate from a human donor in a cohort sampled during active COVID-19. CDR3s include the opening cysteine and the closing phenylalanine or tryptophan. D genes are given only for firm matches. Only part of the rows carry a size: once, few, many, or a class if the clone is expanded.

CASSRYTEGEQYF	TGTGCCAGTAGCCGGTACACAGAGGGCGAGCAGTACTTC	TRBV19	TRBJ2-7	NA	NA
CASSQIDRASGELFF	TGTGCCAGCAGCCAGATCGACAGGGCGAGCGGGGAGCTGTTTTTT	TRBV28	TRBJ2-2	TRBD1	NA
CASSGGEFGRAYNYGYTF	TGTGCCAGCAGCGGGGGGGAATTCGGCAGGGCCTATAACTATGGCTACACCTTC	TRBV7-6	TRBJ1-2	NA	NA
CASSPVGGGNEQFF	TGTGCCAGCAGCCCCGTGGGAGGAGGGAACGAGCAGTTCTTC	TRBV7-9	TRBJ2-1	NA	NA
CASSPVRTGLINSGNTIYF	TGCGCCAGCAGCCCCGTACGGACAGGGCTCATTAACTCTGGAAACACCATATATTTT	TRBV5-1	TRBJ1-3	TRBD1	NA
CASRPTRAPRSPLHF	TGTGCCAGCAGGCCTACGAGGGCGCCTCGATCACCCCTCCACTTT	TRBV27	TRBJ1-6	NA	NA
CASRELINTEAFF	TGTGCCAGTAGGGAGTTGATTAACACTGAAGCTTTCTTT	TRBV12-3/TRBV12-4	TRBJ1-1	NA	once
CASSQVTPSGQPQHF	TGCGCCAGCAGCCAAGTGACGCCGAGCGGTCAGCCCCAGCATTTT	TRBV4-1	TRBJ1-5	NA	NA
CASSPPGQGTDTQYF	TGTGCCAGTAGTCCGCCGGGACAGGGGACAGATACGCAGTATTTT	TRBV19	TRBJ2-3	TRBD1	NA
CASSLGPTGGQETQYF	TGTGCCAGCAGCTTAGGTCCTACGGGGGGCCAAGAGACCCAGTACTTC	TRBV7-6	TRBJ2-5	TRBD2	NA
CASSLSPDRGNNYGYTF	TGTGCCAGCAGCTTATCGCCTGACAGGGGAAATAACTATGGCTACACCTTC	TRBV11-2	TRBJ1-2	TRBD1	NA
CAWSDSANTEAFF	TGTGCCTGGAGTGACAGTGCGAACACTGAAGCTTTCTTT	TRBV30	TRBJ1-1	NA	NA
CASSQGASGDYNEQFF	TGCGCCAGCAGCCAAGGAGCTAGCGGGGACTACAATGAGCAGTTCTTC	TRBV4-1	TRBJ2-1	TRBD2	NA
CASSQLGVQGIINEQFF	TGCGCCAGCAGCCAGCTTGGTGTACAGGGGATTATCAATGAGCAGTTCTTC	TRBV5-1	TRBJ2-1	TRBD1	NA
CASSAWTSGSYNEQFF	TGCGCCAGCAGTGCGTGGACTAGCGGCTCCTACAATGAGCAGTTCTTC	TRBV5-1	TRBJ2-1	TRBD2	few
CASSLWTSSYNSPLHF	TGTGCCAGCAGCCTATGGACAAGCTCCTATAATTCACCCCTCCACTTT	TRBV5-4	TRBJ1-6	NA	NA
CASSGQGTDTQYF	TGTGCCAGCAGTGGGCAGGGCACAGATACGCAGTATTTT	TRBV2	TRBJ2-3	NA	NA
CASMREGGQPQHF	TGTGCCAGCATGCGGGAAGGGGGCCAGCCCCAGCATTTT	TRBV2	TRBJ1-5	TRBD1	NA
CASSFGAANYGYTF	TGTGCCAGCAGCTTTGGGGCGGCAAACTATGGCTACACCTTC	TRBV5-6	TRBJ1-2	NA	NA
CASTTDTRGLAGGETQYF	TGTGCCAGCACTACCGATACGCGGGGACTAGCAGGGGGAGAGACCCAGTACTTC	TRBV7-2	TRBJ2-5	TRBD2	NA
CASSPTSRGEKLFF	TGTGCCAGCAGTCCGACGTCGAGGGGGGAAAAACTGTTTTTT	TRBV5-6	TRBJ1-4	NA	once
CANRQGGTEAFF	TGTGCCAACCGACAGGGCGGCACTGAAGCTTTCTTT	TRBV10-3	TRBJ1-1	TRBD1	few
CASSSIDKNYGYTF	TGTGCCAGCAGCTCTATAGACAAGAACTATGGCTACACCTTC	TRBV5-5	TRBJ1-2	NA	NA
CASSQDPGRVGETQYF	TGCGCCAGCAGCCAAGACCCGGGGAGGGTAGGAGAGACCCAGTACTTC	TRBV4-1	TRBJ2-5	TRBD2	NA
CATSRNQGQGRETQYF	TGTGCCACCAGCAGAAACCAGGGACAGGGGAGGGAGACCCAGTACTTC	TRBV15	TRBJ2-5	TRBD1	NA
CASSPVGQLSNQPQHF	TGTGCCAGCAGCCCGGTCGGACAGTTAAGCAATCAGCCCCAGCATTTT	TRBV7-9	TRBJ1-5	NA	NA
CASSFSSGDRGTGELFF	TGTGCCAGCAGCTTCTCTAGCGGGGACCGTGGCACCGGGGAGCTGTTTTTT	TRBV7-7	TRBJ2-2	TRBD2	NA
CASSFPDRAGTDTQYF	TGTGCCAGCAGCTTCCCGGACAGGGCCGGCACAGATACGCAGTATTTT	TRBV5-4	TRBJ2-3	TRBD1	NA
CASKLDVGWADTQYF	TGTGCCAGCAAACTAGACGTAGGGTGGGCAGATACGCAGTATTTT	TRBV28	TRBJ2-3	NA	NA
CASSLTSPGIGELFF	TGTGCCAGCAGCCTTACCTCGCCGGGGATCGGGGAGCTGTTTTTT	TRBV3-1/TRBV3-2	TRBJ2-2	NA	once
CASTEGTGLGGETQYF	TGCGCCAGCACGGAGGGTACGGGGCTAGGTGGAGAGACCCAGTACTTC	TRBV10-1	TRBJ2-5	NA	NA
CASSLAGQGLNTEAFF	TGCGCCAGCAGCTTGGCCGGGCAGGGGTTGAACACTGAAGCTTTCTTT	TRBV5-1	TRBJ1-1	NA	NA
CASSLGTGTSQPQHF	TGTGCCAGCAGCTTAGGGACAGGAACGAGTCAGCCCCAGCATTTT	TRBV11-2	TRBJ1-5	TRBD1	NA
CASRELPGGPLEQFF	TGTGCCAGCAGAGAGCTCCCGGGGGGGCCTCTCGAGCAGTTCTTC	TRBV6-5	TRBJ2-1	TRBD2	NA
CASSLQGRNTEAFF	TGTGCCAGCAGCTTACAGGGTCGCAACACTGAAGCTTTCTTT	TRBV11-3	TRBJ1-1	NA	NA